These 13 T cell receptor beta chains were all obtained from the same sample, sequenced in a study of blood T cell repertoires in COVID-19. The assay was immunoSEQ multiplex PCR, and TCRdb's table has in-frame clones only and misses some. The data contain roughly 280,000 clones, roughly 86% of them singletons. Sequencing was carried out using peripheral blood. The receptor set was obtained from a woman between 25 and 40 years old with COVID-19, enrolled during active disease.

The V call is TRBV19, the J call TRBJ2-7; the D gene is possibly TRBD1 (5 bases). CDR1 LNHDA and CDR2 SQIVND come from the germline V gene (reference sequence). The CDR3 extends over 13 amino acids. Trimming shortened V by 5 bases and J by 5 bases, and 13 bases separated the two germline ends. The DNA for the CDR3 is TGTGCCAGTAGTGCCGGCAGGGCAAACGAGCAGTACTTC. This codes for CASSAGRANEQYF.

The rearrangement uses TRBV11-2 and TRBJ2-1; 13 nucleotides align to TRBD2. The CDR3 totals 15 residues. Germline V lookup: CDR1 SGHAT, CDR2 FQNNGV. V was pared by 5 bases and J by 6 bases, with 4 bases of the junction left unmatched. CDR3 residues: CASSRTSGSANEQFF. The CDR3, as DNA: TGTGCCAGCAGCCGGACTAGCGGGAGTGCCAATGAGCAGTTCTTC.

V gene TRBV3-1 (or the pseudogene TRBV3-2) combines with J gene TRBJ1-1, with D perhaps TRBD1 (6 bases). V gave up 4 bases and J gave up 5 bases, with 17 bases separating them. Germline CDR1 LGHDT, CDR2 YNNKEL (reference sequence). The CDR3 has 15 amino acids. Here the CDR3 reads CASSPSPGAATEAFF. CDR3 sequence (DNA): TGTGCCAGCAGCCCGTCCCCAGGGGCAGCTACTGAAGCTTTCTTT.

The rearrangement joins TRBV3-1 (or the pseudogene TRBV3-2) to TRBJ2-1; 11 nucleotides align to TRBD2. V shed 5 bases, J shed 4 bases, and the junction held 7 bases outside the gene matches. CDR3 length equals 16 residues. Per the germline V gene, CDR1 is LGHDT and CDR2 is YNNKEL (reference sequence). In DNA, the CDR3 is TGTGCCAGCAGCGACAGGACTAGCGGGTTGTACAATGAGCAGTTCTTC. It encodes CASSDRTSGLYNEQFF.

The chain recombines TRBV5-4 with TRBJ2-3, with D tentatively TRBD1 (6 bases). V lost 0 bases and J lost 4, with 6 bases in between. The CDR3 has 13 amino acids. Looked up from germline, CDR1 is SGHNT and CDR2 is YYREEE (reference sequence). CDR3 in amino acids: CASSLEGADTQYF. The CDR3 nucleotides are TGTGCCAGCAGCTTGGAGGGGGCAGATACGCAGTATTTT. Combining the CDR3 with reference TRBV5-4 and TRBJ2-3 gives the whole variable domain ETGVTQSPTHLIKTRGQQVTLRCSSQSGHNTVSWYQQALGQGPQFIFQYYREEENGRGNFPPRFSGLQFPNYSSELNVNALELDDSALYLCASSLEGADTQYFGPGTRLTVL.

The chain carries TRBV10-1 and TRBJ1-2; possibly TRBD1 for D (6 bases). There are 14 residues in the CDR3. Germline assignment: CDR1 WNHNN and CDR2 SYGVQD (reference sequence). V was pared by 4 bases and J by 6 bases, with 15 bases between. The CDR3 bases are TGCGCCAGCAGTGCGGGGGGGCGCAGCCATGGCTACACCTTC. Its translation is CASSAGGRSHGYTF.

The chain uses TRBV30 and TRBJ2-7, with 8 bases aligning to TRBD2. V gave up 4 bases and J gave up 7 bases; unmatched junction bases: 18. CDR3 length: 16 residues. Per the germline V gene, CDR1 is GTSNPN and CDR2 is SVGIG (reference sequence). CDR3 amino acids: CAWIRGHGGEMREQYF. DNA for the CDR3: TGTGCCTGGATACGCGGGCACGGGGGGGAGATGAGGGAGCAGTACTTC.

This clone was seen a single time. J is TRBJ2-1 and V is TRBV19, with TRBD2 identical over 8 bases. Germline assignment: CDR1 LNHDA and CDR2 SQIVND (reference sequence). The CDR3 extends over 15 amino acids. V lost 7 bases and J lost 0; bases outside the gene matches: 5. CDR3 protein: CASTYSGSSYNEQFF. CDR3 nucleotide sequence: TGTGCCAGTACCTACAGCGGGAGCTCCTACAATGAGCAGTTCTTC.

The genes are TRBV27 and TRBJ1-1; no firm D call. From germline, CDR1 is MNHEY and CDR2 SMNVEV (reference sequence). Trimming took 3 bases from V and 3 from J, leaving 14 bases between them. This CDR3 has 15 amino acids. The DNA of the CDR3 is TGTGCCAGCAGTTTGGGCCGGACGGGATACACTGAAGCTTTCTTT. It specifies CASSLGRTGYTEAFF.

The V gene is TRBV7-9, the J gene TRBJ1-3; TRBD1 might be the D (5 bases). This CDR3 comprises 12 residues. V was cut by 5 bases and J by 8 bases, with 10 bases left in between. Germline loops: CDR1 SEHNR, CDR2 FQNEAQ (reference sequence). The CDR3 nucleotides are TGTGCCAGCAGCCTCCCGGGGGACACCATATATTTT. This codes for CASSLPGDTIYF.

The V and J genes are TRBV12-3 or TRBV12-4 and TRBJ2-3; 7 positions match TRBD1. V lost 5 bases and J lost 2; bases outside the gene matches: 1. This CDR3 is built from 13 residues. CDR3 region: CASSQGVTDTQYF. DNA of the CDR3: TGTGCCAGCAGTCAGGGGGTCACAGATACGCAGTATTTT.

Concerning this clone itself: One end of the junction does not line up with germline, which may come from a read error. The chain joins TRBV11-2 to TRBJ2-1; TRBD2 agrees at 8 bases. Germline V CDR1 and CDR2: SGHAT, FQNNGV. This CDR3 contains 14 residues. DNA of the CDR3: TGTGCCAGCAGGTTAGCGGGAATAAACAATGAGCAGTTCTTC. The encoded protein is CASRLAGINNEQFF.

This clone is a singleton in its sample. The chain links TRBV28 to TRBJ2-7, with 7 bases lining up with TRBD1. This CDR3 comprises 14 residues. Germline trimming cut 6 bases from V and 5 bases from J; bases unmatched to any gene: 10. Germline values: CDR1 MDHEN, CDR2 SYDVKM. In DNA form, the CDR3 reads TGTGCCAGCAGCAGGGACAGTCTCCTTGACGAGCAGTACTTC. This encodes CASSRDSLLDEQYF.